This TCR beta chain was sequenced during a study of blood T cell repertoires in COVID-19. Study summary: Samples of COVID-19 (acute and convalescent) were obtained from the United States, Italy and Spain. The analysed material was cDNA or gDNA that came from T cells, B-cell-depleted T cells, or PBMCs.

Methods used by the authors: By means of reference gene primer amplification, nucleated cell counts were estimated. This table comes from immunoSEQ multiplex PCR, and its TCRdb copy is limited to in-frame clones, with some not included. From that table come the V and J calls and clone size; the DNA was used to work out D and trimming. The data hold about 81,000 clones, with 90% to 95% observed a single time. CDR1 and CDR2 from the germline V gene are MDHEN and SYDVKM. The CDR3 has 14 amino acids. Material for sequencing was peripheral blood. The TCR originated in a woman between 45 and 60 years old in a cohort sampled during active COVID-19. The chain couples TRBV28 to TRBJ2-2; TRBD1 matches 7 bases. In nucleotides, the CDR3 is TGTGCTATAATGGACAGGACCAACACCGGGGAGCTGTTTTTT. Its translation: CAIMDRTNTGELFF.